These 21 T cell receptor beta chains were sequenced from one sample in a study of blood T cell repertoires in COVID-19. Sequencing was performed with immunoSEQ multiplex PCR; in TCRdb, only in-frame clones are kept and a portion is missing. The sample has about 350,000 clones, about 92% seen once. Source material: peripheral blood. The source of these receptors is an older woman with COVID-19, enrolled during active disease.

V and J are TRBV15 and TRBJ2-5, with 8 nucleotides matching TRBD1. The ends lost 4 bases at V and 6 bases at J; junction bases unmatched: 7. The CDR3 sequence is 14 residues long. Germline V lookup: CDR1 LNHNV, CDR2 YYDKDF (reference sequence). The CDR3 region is CATSIDRGTKTQYF. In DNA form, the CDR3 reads TGTGCCACCAGCATAGACAGGGGAACGAAGACCCAGTACTTC.

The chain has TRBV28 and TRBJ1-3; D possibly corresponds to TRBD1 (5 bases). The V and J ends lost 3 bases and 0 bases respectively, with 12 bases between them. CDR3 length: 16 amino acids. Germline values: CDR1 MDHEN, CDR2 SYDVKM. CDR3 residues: CASSFTGSFSGNTIYF. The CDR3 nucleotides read TGTGCCAGCAGTTTTACAGGTTCTTTCTCTGGAAACACCATATATTTT.

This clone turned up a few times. The CDR3 coding sequence is TGCGCCAGCAGCCAATCAAGAGCCGAAAAACTGTTTTTT. It translates to CASSQSRAEKLFF. The chain uses TRBV4-1 and TRBJ1-4; D uncertain. Trimming shortened V by 2 bases and J by 8 bases, and 9 bases separated the two germline ends. The germline CDR1 and CDR2 sequences are MGHRA and YSYEKL. This CDR3 comprises 13 residues.

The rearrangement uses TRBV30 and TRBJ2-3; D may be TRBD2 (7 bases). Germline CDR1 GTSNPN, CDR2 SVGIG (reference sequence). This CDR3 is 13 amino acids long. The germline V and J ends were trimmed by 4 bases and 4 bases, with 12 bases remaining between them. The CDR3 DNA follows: TGTGCCTGGACCCCGGGGGGCCCAGATACGCAGTATTTT. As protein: CAWTPGGPDTQYF.

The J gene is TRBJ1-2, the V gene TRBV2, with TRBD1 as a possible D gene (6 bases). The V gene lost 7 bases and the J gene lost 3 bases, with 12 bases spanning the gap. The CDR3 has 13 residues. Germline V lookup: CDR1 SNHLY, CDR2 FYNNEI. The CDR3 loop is CASNGRGDYGYTF. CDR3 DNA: TGTGCCAGCAATGGGAGGGGGGACTATGGCTACACCTTC.

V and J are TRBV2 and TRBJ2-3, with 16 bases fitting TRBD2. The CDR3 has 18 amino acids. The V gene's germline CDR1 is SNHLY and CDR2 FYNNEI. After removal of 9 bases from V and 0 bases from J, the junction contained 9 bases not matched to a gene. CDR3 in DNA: TGTGCCAGTAAGGGGACTAGCGGGGGGGGTCAAAGCACAGATACGCAGTATTTT. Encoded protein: CASKGTSGGGQSTDTQYF.

CDR3 in amino acids: CASSLETRSSYTF. The DNA for the CDR3 is TGTGCCAGCAGTTTAGAAACGCGGTCGAGCTACACCTTC. This chain connects TRBV12-3 or TRBV12-4 to TRBJ1-2; no clear D gene. The CDR3 is 13 amino acids. The V and J ends lost 1 base and 9 bases respectively, with 12 bases between them.

CDR3 DNA: TGTGCCAGCAGCGTAGGTCCCGAAGAGACCCAGTACTTC. Its protein is CASSVGPEETQYF. The V call is TRBV9, the J call TRBJ2-5; the D is unclear. V was shortened by 0 bases and J by 3 bases, with 6 bases between the two germline ends. The CDR3 runs 13 residues. Germline assignment: CDR1 SGDLS and CDR2 YYNGEE.

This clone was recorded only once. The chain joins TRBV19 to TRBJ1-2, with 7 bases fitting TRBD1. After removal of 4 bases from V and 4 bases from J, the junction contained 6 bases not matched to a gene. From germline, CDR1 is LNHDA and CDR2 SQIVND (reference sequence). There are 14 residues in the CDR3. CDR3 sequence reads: CASSTPGQLYGYTF. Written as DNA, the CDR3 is TGTGCCAGTAGTACCCCGGGACAGCTCTATGGCTACACCTTC.

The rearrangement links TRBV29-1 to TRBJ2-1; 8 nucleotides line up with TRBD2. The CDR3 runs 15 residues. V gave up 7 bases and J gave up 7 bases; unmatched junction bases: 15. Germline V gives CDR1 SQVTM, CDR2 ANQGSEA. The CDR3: CSAERRGLAGNEQFF. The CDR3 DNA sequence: TGCAGCGCGGAACGCAGAGGACTAGCTGGGAATGAGCAGTTCTTC.

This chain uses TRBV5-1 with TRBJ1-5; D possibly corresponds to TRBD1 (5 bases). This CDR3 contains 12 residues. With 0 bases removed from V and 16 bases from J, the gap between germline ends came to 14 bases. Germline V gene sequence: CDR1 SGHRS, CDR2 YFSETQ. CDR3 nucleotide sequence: TGCGCCAGCAGCTTGGTGGGGCAGGGTCCTCATTTT. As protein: CASSLVGQGPHF.

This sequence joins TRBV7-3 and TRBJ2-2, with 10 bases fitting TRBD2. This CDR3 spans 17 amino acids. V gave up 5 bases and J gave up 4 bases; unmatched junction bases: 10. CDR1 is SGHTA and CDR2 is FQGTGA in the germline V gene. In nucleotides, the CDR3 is TGTGCCAGCAGCCCCTCCGGGCTAGCGGGGGCCACCGGGGAGCTGTTTTTT. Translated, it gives CASSPSGLAGATGELFF.

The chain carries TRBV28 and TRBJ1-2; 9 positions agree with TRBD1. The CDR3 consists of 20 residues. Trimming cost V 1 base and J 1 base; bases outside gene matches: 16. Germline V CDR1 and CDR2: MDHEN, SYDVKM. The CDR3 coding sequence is TGTGCCAGCAGTTTATTGGTGTGGGATACAGGGGGCTCCTTTAACTATGGCTACACCTTC. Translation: CASSLLVWDTGGSFNYGYTF.

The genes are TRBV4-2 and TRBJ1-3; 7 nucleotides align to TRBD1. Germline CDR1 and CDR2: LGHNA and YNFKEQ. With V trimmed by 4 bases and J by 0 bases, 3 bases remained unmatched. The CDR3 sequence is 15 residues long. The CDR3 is CASSRGTDSGNTIYF. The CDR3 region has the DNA TGTGCCAGCAGCCGGGGGACAGACTCTGGAAACACCATATATTTT.

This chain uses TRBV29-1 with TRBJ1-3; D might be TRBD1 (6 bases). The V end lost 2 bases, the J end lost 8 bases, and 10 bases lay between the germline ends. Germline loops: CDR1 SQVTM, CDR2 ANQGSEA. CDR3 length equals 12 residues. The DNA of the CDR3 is TGCAGCGTTGAAAAGGGGGACCACACCATATATTTT. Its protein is CSVEKGDHTIYF.

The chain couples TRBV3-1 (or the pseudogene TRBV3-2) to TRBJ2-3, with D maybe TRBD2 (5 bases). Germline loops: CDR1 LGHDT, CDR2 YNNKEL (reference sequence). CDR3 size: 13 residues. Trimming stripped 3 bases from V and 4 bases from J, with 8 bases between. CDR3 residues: CASSHISADTQYF. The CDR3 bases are TGTGCCAGCAGCCATATTAGCGCAGATACGCAGTATTTT.

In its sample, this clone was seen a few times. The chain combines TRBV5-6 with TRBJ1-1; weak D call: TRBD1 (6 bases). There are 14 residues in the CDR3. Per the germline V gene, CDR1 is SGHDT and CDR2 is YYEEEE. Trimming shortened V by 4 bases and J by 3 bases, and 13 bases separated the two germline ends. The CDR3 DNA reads TGTGCCAGCAGCCCCAGGGGTTGGGACACTGAAGCTTTCTTT. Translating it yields CASSPRGWDTEAFF.

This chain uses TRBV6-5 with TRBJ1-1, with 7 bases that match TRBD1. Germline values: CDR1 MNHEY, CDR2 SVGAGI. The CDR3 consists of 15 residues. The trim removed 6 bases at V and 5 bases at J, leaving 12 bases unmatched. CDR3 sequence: CASRLDTGAGTEAFF. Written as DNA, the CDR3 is TGTGCCAGCAGGCTCGATACAGGGGCGGGGACTGAAGCTTTCTTT.

The CDR3 here is CASSFNREKEETQYF. The CDR3 DNA follows: TGTGCCAGCAGCTTTAACAGGGAAAAAGAAGAGACCCAGTACTTC. This chain uses TRBV5-8 with TRBJ2-5; TRBD1 is a possible D gene (6 bases). The germline V gene encodes CDR1 SGHTS and CDR2 YDEGEE. V was shortened by 2 bases and J by 3 bases, with 14 bases between the two germline ends. CDR3 length equals 15 residues. Filled out from reference TRBV5-8 and TRBJ2-5, the complete variable domain reads EAGVTQSPTHLIKTRGQQATLRCSPISGHTSVYWYQQALGLGLQFLLWYDEGEERNRGNFPPRFSGRQFPNYSSELNVNALELEDSALYLCASSFNREKEETQYFGPGTRLLVL.

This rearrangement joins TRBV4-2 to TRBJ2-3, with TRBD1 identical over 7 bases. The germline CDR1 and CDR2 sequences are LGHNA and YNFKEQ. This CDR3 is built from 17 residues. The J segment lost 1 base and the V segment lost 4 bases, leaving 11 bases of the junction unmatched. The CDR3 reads CASSLDVQGSGTDTQYF. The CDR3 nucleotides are TGTGCCAGCAGCCTAGACGTACAGGGGTCCGGCACAGATACGCAGTATTTT.

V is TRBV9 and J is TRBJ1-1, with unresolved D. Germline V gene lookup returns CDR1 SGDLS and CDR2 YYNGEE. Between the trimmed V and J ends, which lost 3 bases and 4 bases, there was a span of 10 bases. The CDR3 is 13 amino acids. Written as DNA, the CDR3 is TGTGCCAGCAGCGCCCAGGTGGGCACTGAAGCTTTCTTT. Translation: CASSAQVGTEAFF.